This T cell receptor beta chain is drawn from a study of shared T cell receptors in the human thymus. Clones were read by immunoSEQ multiplex PCR, and TCRdb kept only the in-frame ones, dropping some. The data contain approximately 68,000 clones, about 95% of them singletons. The V end lost 2 bases, the J end lost 5 bases, and 21 bases lay between the germline ends. The CDR3 consists of 17 residues. CDR1 and CDR2 (germline): SGHNT, YENEEA. This clone was counted once. The rearrangement uses TRBV11-3 and TRBJ2-5, with D maybe TRBD1 (7 bases). The source of this sequence is a human donor. Sequencing was performed on thymocytes. The CDR3 here is CASSLSPPGPGGETQYF. The CDR3 DNA sequence: TGTGCCAGCAGCTTATCCCCCCCCGGGCCAGGGGGGGAGACCCAGTACTTC.